This TCR beta chain is drawn from a study of blood T cell repertoires in COVID-19. Study-level information: The United States, Italy and Spain supplied acute and convalescent COVID-19 samples.

This CDR3 contains 13 residues. The V and J ends lost 7 bases and 4 bases respectively, with 11 bases between them. In germline, CDR1 is LNHDA, CDR2 SQIVND (reference sequence). In the authors' workflow: Reference gene primer amplification gave estimated nucleated cell counts. This table comes from immunoSEQ multiplex PCR, and its TCRdb copy is limited to in-frame clones, with some not included. The DNA was the basis for D and trimming; V, J and clone size are from that table. The data hold 150,000 to 190,000 clones, with 75% to 90% observed a single time. The sequencing input was peripheral blood. This TCR was sampled from a woman aged 40 to 50 with acute or convalescent COVID-19. The chain links TRBV19 to TRBJ1-5, with D unclear. The CDR3 nucleotides read TGTGCCAGTACCACATCGTTGAATCAGCCCCAGCATTTT. It translates to CASTTSLNQPQHF. The whole variable domain, filled in from reference TRBV19 and TRBJ1-5, reads DGGITQSPKYLFRKEGQNVTLSCEQNLNHDAMYWYRQDPGQGLRLIYYSQIVNDFQKGDIAEGYSVSREKKESFPLTVTSAQKNPTAFYLCASTTSLNQPQHFGDGTRLSIL.